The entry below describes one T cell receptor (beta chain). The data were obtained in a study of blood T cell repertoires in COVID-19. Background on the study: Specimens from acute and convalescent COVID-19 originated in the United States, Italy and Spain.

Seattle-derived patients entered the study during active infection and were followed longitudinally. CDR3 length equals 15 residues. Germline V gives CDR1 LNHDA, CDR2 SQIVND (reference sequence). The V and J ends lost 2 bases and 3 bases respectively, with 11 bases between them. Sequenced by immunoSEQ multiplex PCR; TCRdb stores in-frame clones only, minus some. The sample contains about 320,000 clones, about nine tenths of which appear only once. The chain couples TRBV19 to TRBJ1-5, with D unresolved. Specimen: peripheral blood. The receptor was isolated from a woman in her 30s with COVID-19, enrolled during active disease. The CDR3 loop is CASSIQDKSNQPQHF. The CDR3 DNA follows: TGTGCCAGTAGTATACAAGACAAATCCAATCAGCCCCAGCATTTT.